The 15 T cell receptor beta chains below were found in one sample sequenced in a study of shared clonotypes between healthy human individuals. Naive CD8 populations comprised CD45RO-negative cells positively selected for CCR7, excluding terminally differentiated effector memory CD45RA+ cells. Sequenced by immunoSEQ multiplex PCR; TCRdb stores in-frame clones only, minus some. Of around 1.9 million clones in the sample, 85% to 95% were seen once. The sequenced material came from naive CD8+ T cells from PBMCs. These receptors came from a man between 18 and 29 years old in good health. Some clones in this sample may be carry-over from other donors' samples.

DNA for the CDR3: TGTGCCTGGAGTAGGGCTTCGAACACTGAAGCTTTCTTT. It codes for CAWSRASNTEAFF. This chain joins TRBV30 and TRBJ1-1; D gene uncertain. The germline V and J ends were trimmed by 2 bases and 1 base, with 8 bases remaining between them. The V gene's germline CDR1 is GTSNPN and CDR2 SVGIG (reference sequence). CDR3 length: 13 amino acids.

The chain carries TRBV29-1 and TRBJ1-1, with TRBD1 as a possible D gene (5 bases). Per germline, CDR1 SQVTM and CDR2 ANQGSEA. Trimming removed 5 bases from V and 2 bases from J, with 12 bases in between. The CDR3 spans 13 residues. Written as DNA, the CDR3 is TGCAGCGTTCAGAGGGACCTAAACACTGAAGCTTTCTTT. Its protein product is CSVQRDLNTEAFF.

In its sample, this clone was seen once. The V call is TRBV5-1, the J call TRBJ2-3; TRBD1 aligns across 9 bases. Losses at the gene ends were 5 bases for V and 3 bases for J; bases not matched to a gene: 10. Germline values: CDR1 SGHRS, CDR2 YFSETQ. The CDR3 length is 16 residues. In DNA, the CDR3 is TGCGCCAGCAGTAGTCCCGCACAGGGGGCAACAGATACGCAGTATTTT. Translated, it gives CASSSPAQGATDTQYF.

The rearrangement uses TRBV5-5 and TRBJ2-7; 7 bases agree with TRBD2. The germline V gene has CDR1 SGHKS and CDR2 YYEKEE (reference sequence). The V and J ends lost 4 bases and 1 base, in that order; junction bases with no gene match: 14. The CDR3 contains 17 residues. The CDR3 coding sequence is TGTGCCAGCAGCCCCCGGGCCGATAGCGGGCGTTCCTACGAGCAGTACTTC. This codes for CASSPRADSGRSYEQYF.

The chain recombines TRBV5-6 with TRBJ1-1; no definite D call. CDR3 length: 15 residues. V lost 4 bases to trimming and J lost 1 base, with 14 bases between them. Germline V lookup: CDR1 SGHDT, CDR2 YYEEEE. The CDR3 protein is CASSKTLGGNTEAFF. CDR3 nucleotides: TGTGCCAGCAGCAAGACACTGGGCGGGAACACTGAAGCTTTCTTT.

The chain couples TRBV9 to TRBJ2-1; 9 bases fit TRBD1. The V and J ends lost 4 bases and 0 bases, in that order; junction bases with no gene match: 8. Germline CDR1 is SGDLS and CDR2 is YYNGEE. The CDR3 is 17 residues long. In nucleotides, the CDR3 is TGTGCCAGCAGCCCGGGGACAGGGATGCCCTCCTACAATGAGCAGTTCTTC. This codes for CASSPGTGMPSYNEQFF. The full variable domain, with the rest looked up from reference TRBV9 and TRBJ2-1, is DSGVTQTPKHLITATGQRVTLRCSPRSGDLSVYWYQQSLDQGLQFLIQYYNGEERAKGNILERFSAQQFPDLHSELNLSSLELGDSALYFCASSPGTGMPSYNEQFFGPGTRLTVL.

The rearrangement joins TRBV7-6 to TRBJ1-3, with 9 bases identical to TRBD1. The CDR3 runs 15 residues. Germline CDR1 SGHVS, CDR2 FNYEAQ. V was clipped by 5 bases and J by 2 bases; unmatched bases: 4. The CDR3 region has the DNA TGTGCCAGCAGCGACGGGACAGGGCCTGGAAACACCATATATTTT. This gives the protein CASSDGTGPGNTIYF.

As regards this clone: Other DNA variants within this sample encode the same CDR3. The V call is TRBV7-9, the J call TRBJ1-1; D unclear. V was clipped by 1 base and J by 4 bases, with 4 bases between them. The length of the CDR3 is 12 residues. Germline V gene sequence: CDR1 SEHNR, CDR2 FQNEAQ (reference sequence). This chain's CDR3 is CASSLGTTEAFF. CDR3 DNA: TGTGCCAGCAGCTTAGGTACCACTGAAGCTTTCTTT.

CDR3 sequence reads: CASRTGAVTGELFF. The CDR3 nucleotides are TGCGCCAGCAGAACGGGGGCTGTCACCGGGGAGCTGTTTTTT. The gene calls are TRBV5-1 and TRBJ2-2, with D perhaps being TRBD1 or TRBD2 (6 bases each). Germline CDR1 reads SGHRS; CDR2 reads YFSETQ. V lost 5 bases to trimming and J lost 4 bases, with 12 bases between them. This CDR3 has 14 residues.

The V call is TRBV7-9, the J call TRBJ2-7; no clear D gene. Germline V CDR1 and CDR2: SEHNR, FQNEAQ (reference sequence). There are 14 residues in the CDR3. V dropped 1 base and J dropped 2 bases, with 9 bases sitting between them. The CDR3 spells CASSLVVSAYEQYF. The CDR3 bases are TGTGCCAGCAGCTTAGTGGTCTCAGCCTACGAGCAGTACTTC.

The chain couples TRBV5-1 to TRBJ2-7; 11 bases agree with TRBD2. The CDR3 is made up of 16 amino acids. V dropped 4 bases and J dropped 1; count of bases not matched to a gene: 7. CDR1 and CDR2 from the germline V gene are SGHRS and YFSETQ. The CDR3 region is CASSLRTSGSSYEQYF. The CDR3 DNA follows: TGCGCCAGCAGCCTACGGACTAGCGGGTCATCCTACGAGCAGTACTTC.

This chain links TRBV6-5 with TRBJ2-2; D uncertain. With 6 bases removed from V and 8 bases from J, the gap between germline ends came to 7 bases. The CDR3 is made up of 11 amino acids. Germline CDR1 is MNHEY and CDR2 is SVGAGI. As DNA, the CDR3 is TGTGCCAGCAGGACGGAGGGGGAGCTGTTTTTT. Protein sequence: CASRTEGELFF.

V gene TRBV14 combines with J gene TRBJ1-6, with a possible D match to TRBD1 (5 bases). The CDR3 sequence is 17 residues long. From germline, CDR1 is SGHDN and CDR2 FVKESK. Trimming pared 4 bases from V and 0 bases from J, leaving 13 bases between. The CDR3: CASSLDTRSSYNSPLHF. In DNA, the CDR3 is TGTGCCAGCAGCCTGGACACCCGGAGCTCCTATAATTCACCCCTCCACTTT. The complete variable domain, with remaining parts taken from reference TRBV14 and TRBJ1-6, reads EAGVTQFPSHSVIEKGQTVTLRCDPISGHDNLYWYRRVMGKEIKFLLHFVKESKQDESGMPNNRFLAERTGGTYSTLKVQPAELEDSGVYFCASSLDTRSSYNSPLHFGNGTRLTVT.

V gene TRBV9 combines with J gene TRBJ2-3, with D unresolved. CDR1 is SGDLS and CDR2 is YYNGEE in the germline V gene. With 4 bases removed from V and 4 bases from J, the gap between germline ends came to 22 bases. The CDR3 is 17 residues long. In DNA form, the CDR3 reads TGTGCCAGCAGCTCGCCTTTGGCAGGTCCCTATCCAGATACGCAGTATTTT. Its protein is CASSSPLAGPYPDTQYF.

About this clone itself: The same CDR3 is also encoded by other DNA sequences in this sample. The chain couples TRBV10-3 to TRBJ2-7, with D possibly being TRBD2 (6 bases). Germline V gives CDR1 ENHRY, CDR2 SYGVKD. The CDR3 covers 13 residues. V was cut by 2 bases and J by 4 bases, with 9 bases left in between. Written as DNA, the CDR3 is TGTGCCATCAGTGAGGGGGGGTCTTACGAGCAGTACTTC. It translates to CAISEGGSYEQYF.